The 9 T cell receptor beta chains below were found in one sample sequenced in a study of cytomegalovirus exposure and HLA in healthy donors. It was with 60 Vbeta and 13 Jbeta primers that the PCR ran. Sequenced by immunoSEQ multiplex PCR; TCRdb stores in-frame clones only, minus some. The table lists roughly 90,000 clones, roughly four fifths of them singletons. Sequenced material: PBMCs. The source is a man between 25 and 39 years old in good health and CMV-seropositive.

This clone showed up just once. The chain couples TRBV6-5 to TRBJ2-7; possibly TRBD2 for D (7 bases). The CDR3 is made up of 13 amino acids. Germline CDR1 is MNHEY and CDR2 is SVGAGI. V gave up 5 bases and J gave up 4 bases, with 12 bases separating them. CDR3 nucleotides: TGTGCCAGCAGTAGGGGAGGGGGGTACGAGCAGTACTTC. The encoded protein is CASSRGGGYEQYF.

The J gene is TRBJ1-2, the V gene TRBV5-3; D is uncertain. TRBV5-3 is known as an ORF, though its function is uncertain. CDR3 length: 12 amino acids. V dropped 4 bases and J dropped 7 bases, with 11 bases sitting between them. The CDR3 DNA follows: TGTGCCAGAAGCCTCACGGCGGGTGGCTACACCTTC. Translating gives CARSLTAGGYTF.

The chain links TRBV9 to TRBJ2-7; no clear D. The V end was cut by 0 bases, the J end by 0 bases, with 7 bases between. CDR1 SGDLS and CDR2 YYNGEE come from the germline V gene. The CDR3 has 14 residues. CDR3 loop: CASSVVAGSYEQYF. The CDR3 DNA reads as TGTGCCAGCAGCGTAGTGGCTGGCTCCTACGAGCAGTACTTC. The full variable domain, in which reference TRBV9 and TRBJ2-7 provide the parts outside the CDR3, is DSGVTQTPKHLITATGQRVTLRCSPRSGDLSVYWYQQSLDQGLQFLIQYYNGEERAKGNILERFSAQQFPDLHSELNLSSLELGDSALYFCASSVVAGSYEQYFGPGTRLTVT.

The J gene is TRBJ1-1, the V gene TRBV18; 9 positions match TRBD1. CDR1 and CDR2 from the germline V gene are KGHSH and LQKENI. This CDR3 is 14 amino acids long. V trimming: 4 bases; J trimming: 4 bases; junction bases outside the gene matches: 4. The CDR3 protein is CASSQLDRGTEAFF. DNA for the CDR3: TGTGCCAGCTCACAATTGGACAGGGGCACTGAAGCTTTCTTT.

The J gene is TRBJ1-4, the V gene TRBV27, with D uncertain. The CDR3 has 16 amino acids. CDR1 and CDR2 (germline): MNHEY, SMNVEV (reference sequence). Trimming took 5 bases from V and 8 from J, leaving 21 bases between them. CDR3 sequence: CASSPNPLDGGEKLFF. The CDR3 bases are TGTGCCAGCAGTCCCAACCCGTTGGATGGAGGCGAAAAACTGTTTTTT. The full variable domain, rest sourced from reference TRBV27 and TRBJ1-4, is EAQVTQNPRYLITVTGKKLTVTCSQNMNHEYMSWYRQDPGLGLRQIYYSMNVEVTDKGDVPEGYKVSRKEKRNFPLILESPSPNQTSLYFCASSPNPLDGGEKLFFGSGTQLSVL.

V usage is TRBV10-1 and J usage is TRBJ2-3; a weak D match, TRBD2 (6 bases). The V gene's germline CDR1 is WNHNN and CDR2 SYGVQD (reference sequence). There are 15 residues in the CDR3. Trimming removed 0 bases from V and 6 bases from J, with 13 bases in between. The CDR3 DNA follows: TGCGCCAGCAGTGAGTCCGGGACGGGACTGGATACGCAGTATTTT. This translates into CASSESGTGLDTQYF.

The V and J genes are TRBV28 and TRBJ2-1; 8 bases fit TRBD2. Germline V CDR1 and CDR2: MDHEN, SYDVKM. Germline trimming cut 2 bases from V and 9 bases from J; bases unmatched to any gene: 3. This CDR3 region has 13 residues. The CDR3 spells CASSLPGGGEQFF. DNA of the CDR3: TGTGCCAGCAGTTTACCCGGGGGGGGTGAGCAGTTCTTC.

The chain is built from TRBV29-1 and TRBJ1-2, with 7 positions matching TRBD1. The CDR3 consists of 15 residues. Germline values: CDR1 SQVTM, CDR2 ANQGSEA. J gave up 4 bases and V 6 bases, and 14 bases lay outside the gene matches. The CDR3 nucleotides read TGCAGCGTAGATGGGACAGAATCACTTCCCTATGGCTACACCTTC. The encoded protein is CSVDGTESLPYGYTF.

This clone was detected only a few times. The chain is built from TRBV5-4 and TRBJ1-5, with TRBD1 identical over 7 bases. Trimming took 4 bases from V and 3 from J; bases not matched to a gene: 10. Per germline, CDR1 SGHNT and CDR2 YYREEE (reference sequence). The CDR3 covers 16 residues. The CDR3 sequence is CASSAGTEGPNQPQHF. CDR3 DNA: TGTGCCAGCAGCGCCGGGACAGAGGGTCCCAATCAGCCCCAGCATTTT.